These 14 T cell receptor beta chains came from one sample sequenced in a study of T-cell reconstitution after alpha-beta-depleted transplantation in children. As it was prepared, the TCRbeta library received unique molecular identifiers. A single record per CDR3 protein comes from TCRdb applying MiXCR to the PCR reads. The sample records roughly 400,000 distinct CDR3 sequences, around two fifths being singletons. The source material was PBMCs, sampled before TCRalphabeta/CD19-depleted stem cell transplant. The source of these receptors is a girl aged 2-10 years with aplastic anemia, due to receive a stem cell transplant.

This clonotype has at least ten counts. The chain employs TRBV7-9 and TRBJ1-1, with TRBD1 as a possible D gene (5 bases). Germline loops: CDR1 SEHNR, CDR2 FQNEAQ (reference sequence). The V end lost 6 bases, the J end lost 4 bases, and 15 bases lay between the germline ends. The CDR3 runs to 14 residues. The CDR3 is CASRPNTGGTEAFF. The CDR3 DNA is TGTGCCAGCAGGCCAAACACTGGGGGCACTGAAGCTTTCTTT.

This chain joins TRBV7-8 and TRBJ2-3, with 7 nucleotides matching TRBD2. J gave up 3 bases and V 1 base, and 7 bases lay outside the gene matches. Germline CDR1 is SGHVS and CDR2 is FQNEAQ. CDR3 length: 16 residues. The CDR3 nucleotides read TGTGCCAGCAGCTTAGACGAGCGGGGTTTGACAGATACGCAGTATTTT. This translates into CASSLDERGLTDTQYF.

This clonotype showed up many times. This chain links TRBV10-3 with TRBJ1-1; D uncertain. The CDR3 loop spans 13 amino acids. The V and J ends lost 3 bases and 2 bases respectively, with 7 bases between them. Germline V lookup: CDR1 ENHRY, CDR2 SYGVKD. CDR3 sequence (DNA): TGTGCCATCAGTGACCAGATTAACACTGAAGCTTTCTTT. This gives the protein CAISDQINTEAFF.

This rearrangement joins TRBV6-5 to TRBJ2-2; D gene uncertain. Germline-derived CDR1 and CDR2 are MNHEY and SVGAGI. CDR3 length equals 12 residues. The V end lost 6 bases, the J end lost 5 bases, and 7 bases lay between the germline ends. The CDR3 sequence: CASRRWTGELFF. The CDR3 DNA is TGTGCCAGCAGACGATGGACCGGGGAGCTGTTTTTT.

This clonotype was observed many times. The genes are TRBV11-2 and TRBJ2-2; TRBD2 matches at 7 bases. This CDR3 spans 17 amino acids. CDR1 and CDR2 (germline): SGHAT, FQNNGV. Trimming removed 3 bases from V and 0 bases from J; junction bases left unmatched: 7. The CDR3 protein is CASSFYSGPTNTGELFF. Written as DNA, the CDR3 is TGTGCCAGCAGCTTCTATAGCGGGCCCACGAACACCGGGGAGCTGTTTTTT. The complete variable domain, with remaining parts taken from reference TRBV11-2 and TRBJ2-2, reads EAGVAQSPRYKIIEKRQSVAFWCNPISGHATLYWYQQILGQGPKLLIQFQNNGVVDDSQLPKDRFSAERLKGVDSTLKIQPAKLEDSAVYLCASSFYSGPTNTGELFFGEGSRLTVL.

J is TRBJ2-5 and V is TRBV2, with D possibly TRBD1 on 6 matching bases. Trimming left V 4 bases short and J 1 base short, with 13 bases between. Germline CDR1 SNHLY, CDR2 FYNNEI. The CDR3 length is 15 residues. CDR3 nucleotide sequence: TGTGCCAGCAGTGGGATGGACAGCCTCCAAGAGACCCAGTACTTC. This encodes CASSGMDSLQETQYF.

As to this clonotype: An end of the junction does not agree with germline; a read error may underlie this. The genes are TRBV28 and TRBJ2-7, with 7 bases that match TRBD1. The germline CDR1 and CDR2 sequences are MDHEN and SYDVKM. The CDR3 sequence is 14 residues long. For the CDR3, the DNA is TGTGCCAGCAGTTCACTGGACAGGTCCTGCGAGCAGTACTTC. It yields the protein CASSSLDRSCEQYF.

There are many counts of this clonotype. CDR3 region: CSARVLPGRTDTQYF. DNA of the CDR3: TGCAGTGCTAGGGTCCTTCCGGGCCGCACAGATACGCAGTATTTT. V gene TRBV20-1 combines with J gene TRBJ2-3, with D unclear. The V gene's germline CDR1 is DFQATT and CDR2 SNEGSKA (reference sequence). The CDR3 is made up of 15 amino acids. V gave up 3 bases and J gave up 1 base, with 14 bases separating them.

This clonotype was seen ten or more times. The chain combines TRBV27 with TRBJ2-5; D may be TRBD1 or TRBD2 (5 bases each). CDR3 size: 16 residues. Trimming shortened V by 5 bases and J by 1 base, and 17 bases separated the two germline ends. CDR1 is MNHEY and CDR2 is SMNVEV in the germline V gene (reference sequence). The DNA for the CDR3 is TGTGCCAGCAGTAGGGACCGCCGGAGCCCCCAAGAGACCCAGTACTTC. Translated, it gives CASSRDRRSPQETQYF.

This clonotype was observed a few times. The chain uses TRBV20-1 and TRBJ2-1; TRBD2 is a possible D gene (6 bases). This CDR3 spans 14 amino acids. Germline V lookup: CDR1 DFQATT, CDR2 SNEGSKA (reference sequence). The germline V and J ends were trimmed by 2 bases and 8 bases, with 16 bases remaining between them. The CDR3 protein is CSARIRGGSDEQFF. The CDR3 DNA follows: TGCAGTGCTAGAATCCGGGGAGGCAGCGATGAGCAGTTCTTC.

This clonotype turned up a few times. J is TRBJ2-7 and V is TRBV15; TRBD2 agrees at 7 bases. The germline V gene has CDR1 LNHNV and CDR2 YYDKDF (reference sequence). The V and J ends lost 0 bases and 7 bases, in that order; junction bases with no gene match: 18. This CDR3 region has 18 residues. The CDR3 here is CATSRDLSAGLPKWEQYF. In DNA, the CDR3 is TGTGCCACCAGCAGAGATCTGAGCGCGGGACTACCTAAGTGGGAGCAGTACTTC.

There are a few counts of this clonotype. V is TRBV10-3 and J is TRBJ2-5; TRBD2 aligns across 7 bases. This CDR3 is 15 amino acids long. J lost 2 bases, V lost 4 bases, and 7 bases had no gene match. The germline V gene has CDR1 ENHRY and CDR2 SYGVKD. CDR3 protein: CAISGSAGEQETQYF. The CDR3, as DNA: TGTGCCATCAGTGGTAGCGCGGGGGAACAAGAGACCCAGTACTTC.

The sample holds many counts of this clonotype. The J gene is TRBJ2-7, the V gene TRBV20-1; D is tentatively TRBD1 or TRBD2 (5 bases each). There are 11 residues in the CDR3. V lost 0 bases to trimming and J lost 10 bases, with 10 bases between them. CDR1 and CDR2 (germline): DFQATT, SNEGSKA (reference sequence). This chain's CDR3 is CSARDPRDQYF. DNA of the CDR3: TGCAGTGCTAGAGATCCTCGGGACCAGTACTTC.

For this clonotype: This could be a read error, since a much larger clone is one nucleotide away. The chain joins TRBV29-1 to TRBJ1-5, with a tentative D call TRBD1 (6 bases). The J call is uncertain, as TRBJ2-3 better fits the DNA end. The CDR3 has 13 amino acids. CDR1 is SQVTM, CDR2 ANQGSEA, per germline. CDR3 sequence: CSVAGAEDGPQYF. DNA of the CDR3: TGCAGCGTCGCAGGGGCGGAAGACGGGCCCCAGTATTTT.